Shown below are 21 T cell receptor beta chains from a single sample sequenced in a study of blood T cell repertoires in COVID-19. Sequencing was performed with immunoSEQ multiplex PCR; in TCRdb, only in-frame clones are kept and a portion is missing. The sample lists tens of thousands of clones, around three quarters seen once, with around a quarter in the top ten. Sequencing was done on a sample of peripheral blood. These receptors all come from a man aged 55 to 70 with active or convalescent COVID-19.

The table lists this clone with a count of one. This chain links TRBV7-9 with TRBJ2-7, with 7 bases matching TRBD1. Germline V lookup: CDR1 SEHNR, CDR2 FQNEAQ (reference sequence). CDR3 length: 13 residues. J lost 4 bases, V lost 5 bases, and 5 bases had no gene match. This CDR3 is CASSRQGGYEQYF. For the CDR3, the DNA is TGTGCCAGCAGCCGACAGGGTGGGTACGAGCAGTACTTC.

With regard to this clone: This CDR3 is also generated by other DNA sequences in the sample. This rearrangement joins TRBV5-4 to TRBJ2-7, with 8 bases matching TRBD1. The germline CDR1 and CDR2 sequences are SGHNT and YYREEE (reference sequence). V gave up 3 bases and J gave up 1 base; unmatched junction bases: 3. There are 14 residues in the CDR3. The CDR3, as DNA: TGTGCCAGCAGCTACAGGGGGGCGTCCTACGAGCAGTACTTC. This translates into CASSYRGASYEQYF.

The J gene is TRBJ2-5, the V gene TRBV25-1, with D possibly matching TRBD2 (6 bases). The ends were cut back, 2 bases at V and 4 bases at J, with 8 bases in the middle. The germline gives CDR1 MGHDK, CDR2 SYGVNS. The CDR3 length is 13 residues. CDR3 coding DNA: TGTGCCAGCAGTGAAGGGGGGTTAGAGACCCAGTACTTC. Its protein is CASSEGGLETQYF.

This clone was seen only a few times. This chain uses TRBV29-1 with TRBJ2-7, with TRBD1 identical over 7 bases. CDR3 size: 12 residues. CDR1 and CDR2 (germline): SQVTM, ANQGSEA. Unmatched junction bases numbered 10, after V lost 7 bases and J lost 7 bases. The CDR3 DNA reads TGCAGCGCCGCCGGGACAGCATGGGAGCAGTACTTC. This encodes CSAAGTAWEQYF.

This clone was counted once. This chain links TRBV11-2 with TRBJ2-7; D is possibly TRBD1 (6 bases). V dropped 2 bases and J dropped 7 bases, with 12 bases sitting between them. The germline CDR1 and CDR2 sequences are SGHAT and FQNNGV. This CDR3 contains 13 residues. CDR3 amino acids: CASSLNRDIEQYF. CDR3 sequence (DNA): TGTGCCAGCAGCTTAAACCGGGACATAGAGCAGTACTTC.

The chain combines TRBV28 with TRBJ2-5; 8 bases line up with TRBD1. The V segment lost 6 bases and the J segment 4 bases; nucleotides outside the gene matches: 7. CDR1 MDHEN and CDR2 SYDVKM come from the germline V gene. The CDR3 spans 14 residues. CDR3: CASRLQGAAETQYF. In DNA form, the CDR3 reads TGTGCCAGCAGGTTGCAGGGGGCCGCAGAGACCCAGTACTTC. Full variable domain (remainder filled in from reference TRBV28 and TRBJ2-5): DVKVTQSSRYLVKRTGEKVFLECVQDMDHENMFWYRQDPGLGLRLIYFSYDVKMKEKGDIPEGYSVSREKKERFSLILESASTNQTSMYLCASRLQGAAETQYFGPGTRLLVL.

The J gene is TRBJ2-1, the V gene TRBV9, with 9 positions matching TRBD2. Germline CDR1 reads SGDLS; CDR2 reads YYNGEE. The J segment lost 2 bases and the V segment lost 4 bases, leaving 13 bases of the junction unmatched. The CDR3 loop spans 18 amino acids. The DNA of the CDR3 is TGTGCCAGCAGCCCCTCCATGGGGCGGGGGGGCCCCTACAATGAGCAGTTCTTC. This encodes CASSPSMGRGGPYNEQFF.

The CDR3 protein is CASSLGAGKNEKLFF. The CDR3 bases are TGCGCCAGCAGCTTGGGGGCAGGGAAAAATGAAAAACTGTTTTTT. This chain uses TRBV5-1 with TRBJ1-4, with D tentatively TRBD1 (5 bases). From germline, CDR1 is SGHRS and CDR2 YFSETQ. Trimming pared 0 bases from V and 5 bases from J, leaving 11 bases between. This CDR3 is built from 15 residues.

This clone has more than one count but fewer than ten. V usage is TRBV7-8 and J usage is TRBJ2-1, with D possibly matching TRBD2 (6 bases). Trimming pared 0 bases from V and 1 base from J, leaving 7 bases between. The V gene's germline CDR1 is SGHVS and CDR2 FQNEAQ. This CDR3 spans 15 amino acids. CDR3 DNA sequence: TGTGCCAGCAGCTTAGCAGGGAGGTCCTACAATGAGCAGTTCTTC. It specifies CASSLAGRSYNEQFF.

The genes are TRBV2 and TRBJ2-3, with 8 nucleotides matching TRBD2. Germline CDR1 reads SNHLY; CDR2 reads FYNNEI. V lost 4 bases to trimming and J lost 0 bases; unmatched junction nucleotides: 3. CDR3 size: 15 residues. The CDR3 here is CASSVTGGSTDTQYF. The CDR3, as DNA: TGTGCCAGCAGTGTTACGGGGGGGAGCACAGATACGCAGTATTTT.

This clone was seen once. This chain connects TRBV20-1 to TRBJ1-2, with D perhaps matching TRBD1 (5 bases). CDR3 length equals 14 residues. V lost 3 bases and J 4 bases, leaving 15 bases between the germline ends. Germline-derived CDR1 and CDR2 are DFQATT and SNEGSKA (reference sequence). The CDR3 coding sequence is TGCAGTGCTAGTATGTCGGGGGTCGGCTATGGCTACACCTTC. This codes for CSASMSGVGYGYTF.

By proportion, this clone is medium-sized. V and J are TRBV4-1 and TRBJ1-5; maybe TRBD1 (5 bases). CDR1 is MGHRA, CDR2 YSYEKL, per germline. V lost 0 bases to trimming and J lost 6 bases, with 9 bases between them. The CDR3 is 14 amino acids. CDR3 residues: CASSQDLDSQPQHF. The CDR3 DNA is TGCGCCAGCAGCCAAGATTTAGACAGTCAGCCCCAGCATTTT.

V is TRBV7-8 and J is TRBJ1-2; no clear D gene. Germline CDR1 and CDR2: SGHVS and FQNEAQ. V lost 3 bases and J 4 bases, leaving 9 bases between the germline ends. This CDR3 region has 13 residues. Written as DNA, the CDR3 is TGTGCCAGCAGCTTCAGGATTAGCTATGGCTACACCTTC. Its translation: CASSFRISYGYTF.

The chain's CDR3 is CASSQGPVVNQGTEAFF. DNA of the CDR3: TGCGCCAGCAGCCAAGGCCCCGTTGTCAACCAGGGCACTGAAGCTTTCTTT. The rearrangement joins TRBV4-1 to TRBJ1-1; D may be TRBD1 (5 bases). CDR1 is MGHRA, CDR2 YSYEKL, per germline. V was trimmed by 1 base and J by 4 bases, leaving 19 bases between them. The length of the CDR3 is 17 residues.

The chain links TRBV5-6 to TRBJ2-1; 8 bases fit TRBD2. Unmatched junction bases numbered 6, after V lost 0 bases and J lost 4 bases. Germline CDR1 reads SGHDT; CDR2 reads YYEEEE. The CDR3 extends over 16 amino acids. The CDR3 sequence is CASSLVRRGAYNEQFF. In DNA, the CDR3 is TGTGCCAGCAGCTTGGTTCGGCGGGGGGCTTACAATGAGCAGTTCTTC.

This chain links TRBV18 with TRBJ1-1; 9 nucleotides match TRBD1. Germline V CDR1 and CDR2: KGHSH, LQKENI. This CDR3 has 13 residues. Losses at the gene ends were 5 bases for V and 6 bases for J; bases not matched to a gene: 4. CDR3 sequence: CASSKQGAAEAFF. CDR3 nucleotides: TGTGCCAGCTCAAAACAGGGGGCAGCTGAAGCTTTCTTT.

This sequence joins TRBV15 and TRBJ2-7, with D perhaps matching TRBD1 (6 bases). The length of the CDR3 is 12 residues. Germline V gene data show CDR1 as LNHNV and CDR2 as YYDKDF (reference sequence). Trimming removed 1 base from V and 9 bases from J, with 10 bases in between. The CDR3 loop reads CATSRGDTRQYF. Here the CDR3 DNA reads TGTGCCACCAGCAGAGGGGACACCCGGCAGTACTTC. The variable domain in full, completed from reference TRBV15 and TRBJ2-7, reads DAMVIQNPRYQVTQFGKPVTLSCSQTLNHNVMYWYQQKSSQAPKLLFHYYDKDFNNEADTPDNFQSRRPNTSFCFLDIRSPGLGDTAMYLCATSRGDTRQYFGPGTRLTVT.

J is TRBJ1-2 and V is TRBV5-1, with TRBD1 identical over 8 bases. CDR1 and CDR2 (germline): SGHRS, YFSETQ. With 3 bases clipped from V and 4 bases from J, the junction kept 8 bases outside the gene matches. This CDR3 comprises 15 residues. CDR3 loop: CASSWQGARGYGYTF. The DNA of the CDR3 is TGCGCCAGCAGCTGGCAGGGGGCGCGAGGCTATGGCTACACCTTC.

CDR3: CAWSPMAFSGNTIYF. The CDR3 nucleotides read TGTGCCTGGAGTCCCATGGCCTTTTCTGGAAACACCATATATTTT. The rearrangement uses TRBV30 and TRBJ1-3; D gene ambiguous. V lost 2 bases and J 1 base, leaving 12 bases between the germline ends. CDR3 size: 15 residues. Germline values: CDR1 GTSNPN, CDR2 SVGIG (reference sequence).

The chain carries TRBV5-8 and TRBJ1-2; tentative D call: TRBD1 (5 bases). V was pared by 0 bases and J by 1 base, with 10 bases between. The CDR3 totals 15 residues. Per germline, CDR1 SGHTS and CDR2 YDEGEE. The chain's CDR3 is CASSLAGGDNYGYTF. CDR3 coding DNA: TGTGCCAGCAGCTTGGCGGGGGGTGATAACTATGGCTACACCTTC.

About this clone: Other nucleotide sequences from this sample produce the same CDR3. The CDR3 DNA reads as TGTGCCAGCTCACTTGAGGACACTGAAGCTTTCTTT. Residues: CASSLEDTEAFF. The V gene is TRBV18, the J gene TRBJ1-1; unclear D gene. The CDR3 sequence is 12 residues long. V was clipped by 4 bases and J by 3 bases, with 6 bases between them. CDR1 KGHSH and CDR2 LQKENI come from the germline V gene.